The entry that follows covers one T cell receptor beta chain sequence. PCR amplification relied on 60 Vbeta primers (plus 13 Jbeta primers). Profiling relied on immunoSEQ multiplex PCR, and the TCRdb table lists in-frame clones only, not all of them. The repertoire holds a few hundred thousand clones, with 65% to 90% as singletons. Nominally healthy donors provided the samples, though records likely missed some immune exposures. These data come from a study of cytomegalovirus exposure and HLA in healthy donors. About the research overall: Among the 398 genotyped donors, 70% to 90% were placed in the Caucasian-associated ancestry cluster.

Germline V CDR1 and CDR2: SSHAT, FNYEAQ (reference sequence). CDR3 length equals 13 residues. V was pared by 5 bases and J by 1 base, with 8 bases between. The chain uses TRBV7-7 and TRBJ1-1, with D perhaps matching TRBD1 (5 bases). This TCR derives from a girl between 10 and 17 years old in good health and CMV-seronegative. The sample consisted of PBMCs. CDR3 nucleotides: TGTGCCAGCAGCCGACAGCGGAACACTGAAGCTTTCTTT. This encodes CASSRQRNTEAFF.